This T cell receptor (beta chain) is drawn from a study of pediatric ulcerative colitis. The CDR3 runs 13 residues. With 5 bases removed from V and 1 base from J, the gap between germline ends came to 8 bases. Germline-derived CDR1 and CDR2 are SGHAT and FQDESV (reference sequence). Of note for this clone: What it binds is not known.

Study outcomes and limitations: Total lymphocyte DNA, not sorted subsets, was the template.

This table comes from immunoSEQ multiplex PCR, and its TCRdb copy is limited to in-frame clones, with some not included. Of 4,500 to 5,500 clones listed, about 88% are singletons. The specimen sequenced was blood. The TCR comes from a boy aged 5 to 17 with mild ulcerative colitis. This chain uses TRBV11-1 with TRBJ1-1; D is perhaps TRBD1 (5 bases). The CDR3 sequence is CASSRQTNTEAFF. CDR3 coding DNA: TGTGCCAGCAGCCGACAGACGAACACTGAAGCTTTCTTT.